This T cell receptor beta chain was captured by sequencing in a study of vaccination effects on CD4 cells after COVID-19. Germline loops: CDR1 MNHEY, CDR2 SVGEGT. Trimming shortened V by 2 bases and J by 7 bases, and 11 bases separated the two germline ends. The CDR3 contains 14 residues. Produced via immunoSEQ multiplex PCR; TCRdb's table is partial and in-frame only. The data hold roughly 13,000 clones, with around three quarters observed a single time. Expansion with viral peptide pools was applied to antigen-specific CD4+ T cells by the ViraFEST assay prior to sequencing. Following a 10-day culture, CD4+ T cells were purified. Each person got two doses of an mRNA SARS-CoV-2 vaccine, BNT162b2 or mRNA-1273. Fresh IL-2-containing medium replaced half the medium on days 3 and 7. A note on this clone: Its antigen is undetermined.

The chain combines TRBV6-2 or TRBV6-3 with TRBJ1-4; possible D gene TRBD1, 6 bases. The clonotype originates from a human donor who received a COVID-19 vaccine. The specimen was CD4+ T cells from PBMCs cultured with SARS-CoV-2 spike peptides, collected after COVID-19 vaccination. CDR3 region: CASSYTGRSEKLFF. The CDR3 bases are TGTGCCAGCAGTTACACAGGGAGAAGTGAAAAACTGTTTTTT.